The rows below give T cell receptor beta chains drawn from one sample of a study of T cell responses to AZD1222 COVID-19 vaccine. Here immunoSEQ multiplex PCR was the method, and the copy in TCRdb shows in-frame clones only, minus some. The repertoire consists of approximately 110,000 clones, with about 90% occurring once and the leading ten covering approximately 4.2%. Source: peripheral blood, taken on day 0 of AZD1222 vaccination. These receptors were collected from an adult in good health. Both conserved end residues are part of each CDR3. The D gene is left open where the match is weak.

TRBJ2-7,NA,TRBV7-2,CASSSRISYEQYF
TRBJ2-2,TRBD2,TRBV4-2,CASSHSGTSSFGAGELFF
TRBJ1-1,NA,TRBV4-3,CASSQRQNTEAFF
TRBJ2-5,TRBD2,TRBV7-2,CASRSTSGAETQYF
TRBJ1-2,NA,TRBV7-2,CASSLTGAGDYGYTF
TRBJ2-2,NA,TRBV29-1,CSVIIFGELFF
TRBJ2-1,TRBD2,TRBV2,CASSDGTRSEQFF
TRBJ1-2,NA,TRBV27,CASSLRPPMTSGHGYTF
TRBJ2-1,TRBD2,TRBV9,CASSLALTSGGSSLFF
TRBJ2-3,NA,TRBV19,CASRYQSGSTDTQYF
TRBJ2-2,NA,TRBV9,CASSVASGPPTGELFF
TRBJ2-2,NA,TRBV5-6,CASSFTGELFF
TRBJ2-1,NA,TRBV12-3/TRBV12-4,CASWGNEQFF
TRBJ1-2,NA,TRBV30,CAWSVSMGGYTF
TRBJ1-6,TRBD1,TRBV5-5,CASSSRDRDSPLHF
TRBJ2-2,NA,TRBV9,CASSVGGGTTLFF
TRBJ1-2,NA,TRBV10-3,CAISDNRANYGYTF
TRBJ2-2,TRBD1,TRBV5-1,CASSLAQGDTGELFF
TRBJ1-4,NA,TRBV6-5,CATQGRSNEKLFF
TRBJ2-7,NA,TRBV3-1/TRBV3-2,CASSQPWARRDEQYF
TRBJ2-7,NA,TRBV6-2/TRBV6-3,CASSRTVSYEQYF
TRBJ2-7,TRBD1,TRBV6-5,CASSSPGQTFYEQYF
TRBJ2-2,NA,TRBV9,CASSVARGELFF
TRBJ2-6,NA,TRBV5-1,CASSQIRAGANVLTF
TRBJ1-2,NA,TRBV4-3,CASSQDRPGEGYGYTF
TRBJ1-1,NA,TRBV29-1,CSVSTTRMNTEAFF
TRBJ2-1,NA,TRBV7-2,CASSLVGTSPPYNEQFF
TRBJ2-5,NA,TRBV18,CASSLGQQETQYF
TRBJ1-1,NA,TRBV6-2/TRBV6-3,CASSYSQGREWDTEAFF
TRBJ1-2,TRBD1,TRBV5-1,CASSLGTGYGYTF
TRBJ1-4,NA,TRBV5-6,CASSRLSENEKLFF
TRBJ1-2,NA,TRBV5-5,CASSSGPGDGYTF
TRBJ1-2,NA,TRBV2,CASKSTGRLYGYTF
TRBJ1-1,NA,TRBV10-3,CAVQDSLNTEAFF
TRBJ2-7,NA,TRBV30,CAWMGSYEQYF